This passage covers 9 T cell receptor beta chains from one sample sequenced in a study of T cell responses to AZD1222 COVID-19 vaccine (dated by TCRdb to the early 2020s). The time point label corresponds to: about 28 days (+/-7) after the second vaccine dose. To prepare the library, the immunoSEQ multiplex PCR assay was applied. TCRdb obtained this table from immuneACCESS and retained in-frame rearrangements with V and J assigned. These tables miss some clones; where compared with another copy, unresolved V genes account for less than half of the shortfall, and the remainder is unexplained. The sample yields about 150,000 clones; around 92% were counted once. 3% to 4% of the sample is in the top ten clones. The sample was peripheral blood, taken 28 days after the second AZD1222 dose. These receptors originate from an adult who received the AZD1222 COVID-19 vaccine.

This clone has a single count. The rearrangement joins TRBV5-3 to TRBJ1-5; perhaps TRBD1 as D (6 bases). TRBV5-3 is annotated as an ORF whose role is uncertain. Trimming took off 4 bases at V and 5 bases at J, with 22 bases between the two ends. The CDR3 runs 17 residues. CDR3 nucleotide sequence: TGTGCCAGAAGCAGTCCCGAAAAACAGGGTGGAGATCAGCCCCAGCATTTT. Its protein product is CARSSPEKQGGDQPQHF.

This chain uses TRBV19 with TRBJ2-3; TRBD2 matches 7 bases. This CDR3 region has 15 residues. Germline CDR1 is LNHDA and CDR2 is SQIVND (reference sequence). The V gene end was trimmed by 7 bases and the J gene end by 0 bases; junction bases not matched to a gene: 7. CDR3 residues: CASKASGSSTDTQYF. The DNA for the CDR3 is TGTGCCAGTAAGGCTAGCGGAAGTAGCACAGATACGCAGTATTTT.

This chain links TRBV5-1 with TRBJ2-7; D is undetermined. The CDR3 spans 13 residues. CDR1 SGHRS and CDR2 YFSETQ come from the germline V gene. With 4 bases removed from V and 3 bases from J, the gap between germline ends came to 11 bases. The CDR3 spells CASSVDVNYEQYF. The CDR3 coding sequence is TGCGCCAGCAGCGTGGACGTTAACTACGAGCAGTACTTC.

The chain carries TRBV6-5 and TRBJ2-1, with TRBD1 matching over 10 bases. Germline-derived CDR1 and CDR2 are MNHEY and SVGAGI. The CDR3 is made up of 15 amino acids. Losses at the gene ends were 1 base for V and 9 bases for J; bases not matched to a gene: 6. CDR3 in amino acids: CASSYYRTGGSEQFF. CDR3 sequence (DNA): TGTGCCAGCAGTTACTACCGGACAGGGGGAAGTGAGCAGTTCTTC.

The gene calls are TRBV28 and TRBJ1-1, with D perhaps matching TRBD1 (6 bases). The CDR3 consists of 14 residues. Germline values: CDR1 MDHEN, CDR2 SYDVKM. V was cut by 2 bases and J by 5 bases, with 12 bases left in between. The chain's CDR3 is CASSLGWGRTEAFF. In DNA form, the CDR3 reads TGTGCCAGCAGTTTAGGTTGGGGGCGGACTGAAGCTTTCTTT.

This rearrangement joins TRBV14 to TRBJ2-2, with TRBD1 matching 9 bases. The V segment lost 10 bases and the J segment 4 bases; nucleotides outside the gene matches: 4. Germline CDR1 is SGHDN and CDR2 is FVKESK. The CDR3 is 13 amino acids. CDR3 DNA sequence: TGTGCCACCGGACAGGGGATCACCGGGGAGCTGTTTTTT. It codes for CATGQGITGELFF.

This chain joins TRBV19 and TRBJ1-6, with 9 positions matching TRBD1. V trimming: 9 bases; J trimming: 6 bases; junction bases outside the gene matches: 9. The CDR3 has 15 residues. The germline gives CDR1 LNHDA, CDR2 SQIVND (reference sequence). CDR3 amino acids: CASLAMGQGNSPLHF. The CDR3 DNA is TGTGCCAGCCTGGCGATGGGACAGGGTAATTCACCCCTCCACTTT.

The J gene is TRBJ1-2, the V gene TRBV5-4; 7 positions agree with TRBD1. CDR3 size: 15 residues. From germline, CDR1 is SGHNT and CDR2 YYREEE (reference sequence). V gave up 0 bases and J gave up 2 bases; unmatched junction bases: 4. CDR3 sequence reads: CASSLEGGANYGYTF. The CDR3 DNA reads TGTGCCAGCAGCTTGGAAGGGGGCGCGAACTATGGCTACACCTTC.

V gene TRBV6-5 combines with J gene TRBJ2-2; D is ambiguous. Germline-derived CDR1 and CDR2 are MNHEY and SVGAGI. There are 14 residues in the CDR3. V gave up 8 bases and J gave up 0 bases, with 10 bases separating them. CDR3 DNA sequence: TGTGCCAGCGGCGGAAGACCGAACACCGGGGAGCTGTTTTTT. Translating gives CASGGRPNTGELFF.